The present T cell receptor beta chain was sequenced within a study of shared clonotypes between healthy human individuals. Across the study: CD4 naive cells filled three plates per donor, CD4 memory three, CD8 naive two and CD8 memory one.

Sequencing was performed with immunoSEQ multiplex PCR; in TCRdb, only in-frame clones are kept and a portion is missing. Of about 520,000 clones listed, roughly 95% were seen once; the top ten hold about 0.06%. The CDR3 sequence is 17 residues long. V lost 8 bases to trimming and J lost 3 bases; unmatched junction nucleotides: 15. The sequenced sample was naive CD4+ T cells sorted from blood. This sample's subset: CD45RA+ positively selected. This TCR was recovered from a woman younger than 45 in good health. This chain uses TRBV23-1 with TRBJ2-2, with 7 bases aligning to TRBD1. TRBV23-1 is designated an ORF whose function remains uncertain. CDR3: CASWTGTEKGDTGELFF. Written as DNA, the CDR3 is TGCGCCAGCTGGACCGGGACAGAGAAAGGGGACACCGGGGAGCTGTTTTTT.